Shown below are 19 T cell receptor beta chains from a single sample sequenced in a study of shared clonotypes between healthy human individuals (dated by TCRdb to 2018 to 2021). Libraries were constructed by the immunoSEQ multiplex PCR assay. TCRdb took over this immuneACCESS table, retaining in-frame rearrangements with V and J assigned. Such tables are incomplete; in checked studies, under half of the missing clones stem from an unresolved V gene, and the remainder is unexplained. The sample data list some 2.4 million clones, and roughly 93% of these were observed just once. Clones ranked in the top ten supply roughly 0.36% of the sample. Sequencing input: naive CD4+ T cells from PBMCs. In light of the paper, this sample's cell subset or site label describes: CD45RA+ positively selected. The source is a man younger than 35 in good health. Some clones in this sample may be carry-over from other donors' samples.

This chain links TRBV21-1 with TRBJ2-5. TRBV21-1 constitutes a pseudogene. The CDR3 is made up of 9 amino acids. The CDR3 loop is CASRETQYF. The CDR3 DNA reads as TGTGCCAGTAGGGAGACCCAGTACTTC.

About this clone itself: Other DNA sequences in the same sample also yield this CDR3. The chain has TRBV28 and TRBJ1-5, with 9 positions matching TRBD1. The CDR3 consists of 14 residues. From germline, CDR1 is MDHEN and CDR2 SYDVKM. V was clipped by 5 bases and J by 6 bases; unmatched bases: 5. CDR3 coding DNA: TGTGCCAGCAGTCTAAGACAGGGGGGTCAGCCCCAGCATTTT. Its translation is CASSLRQGGQPQHF. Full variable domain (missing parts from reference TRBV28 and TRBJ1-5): DVKVTQSSRYLVKRTGEKVFLECVQDMDHENMFWYRQDPGLGLRLIYFSYDVKMKEKGDIPEGYSVSREKKERFSLILESASTNQTSMYLCASSLRQGGQPQHFGDGTRLSIL.

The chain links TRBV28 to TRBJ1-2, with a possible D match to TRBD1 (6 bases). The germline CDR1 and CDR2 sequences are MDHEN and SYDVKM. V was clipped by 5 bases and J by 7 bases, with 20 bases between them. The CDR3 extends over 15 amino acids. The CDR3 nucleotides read TGTGCCAGCAGTGCCTCGGGACACCCTTGGGCTGGCTACACCTTC. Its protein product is CASSASGHPWAGYTF.

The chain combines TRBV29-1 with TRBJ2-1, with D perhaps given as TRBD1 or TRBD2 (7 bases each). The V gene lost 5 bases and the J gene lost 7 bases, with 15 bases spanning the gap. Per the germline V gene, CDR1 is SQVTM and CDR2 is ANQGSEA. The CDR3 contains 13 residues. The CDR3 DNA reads TGCAGCGTTTCGCAGGGGGGAGGGAATGAGCAGTTCTTC. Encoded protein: CSVSQGGGNEQFF.

DNA of the CDR3: TGTGCCAGCAGAGACAGGAACGGCTATGGCTACACCTTC. This translates into CASRDRNGYGYTF. The chain links TRBV2 to TRBJ1-2, with D possibly being TRBD1 (6 bases). V was clipped by 6 bases and J by 4 bases, with 12 bases between them. This CDR3 spans 13 amino acids. Germline CDR1 and CDR2: SNHLY and FYNNEI. Together with reference TRBV2 and TRBJ1-2, the CDR3 gives the full variable domain: EPEVTQTPSHQVTQMGQEVILRCVPISNHLYFYWYRQILGQKVEFLVSFYNNEISEKSEIFDDQFSVERPDGSNFTLKIRSTKLEDSAMYFCASRDRNGYGYTFGSGTRLTVV.

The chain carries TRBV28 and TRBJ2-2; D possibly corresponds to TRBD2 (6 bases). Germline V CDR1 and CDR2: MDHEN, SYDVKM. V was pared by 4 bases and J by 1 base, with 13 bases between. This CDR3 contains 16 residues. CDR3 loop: CASSSRDWKNTGELFF. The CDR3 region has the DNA TGTGCCAGCAGTTCCCGGGACTGGAAGAACACCGGGGAGCTGTTTTTT.

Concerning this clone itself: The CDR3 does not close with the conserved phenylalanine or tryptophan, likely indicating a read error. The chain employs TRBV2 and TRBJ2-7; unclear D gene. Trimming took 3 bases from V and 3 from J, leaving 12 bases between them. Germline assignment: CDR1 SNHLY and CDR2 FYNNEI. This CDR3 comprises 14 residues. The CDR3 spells CASSDIVVRYEQYL. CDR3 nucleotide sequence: TGTGCCAGCAGTGATATAGTAGTTCGCTACGAGCAGTACCTC.

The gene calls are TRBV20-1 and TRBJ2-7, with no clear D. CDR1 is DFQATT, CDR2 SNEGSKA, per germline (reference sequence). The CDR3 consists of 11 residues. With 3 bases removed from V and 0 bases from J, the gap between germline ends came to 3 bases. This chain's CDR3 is CSARNSYEQYF. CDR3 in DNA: TGCAGTGCTAGGAACTCCTACGAGCAGTACTTC.

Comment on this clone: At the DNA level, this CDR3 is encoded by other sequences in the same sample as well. CDR3 sequence: CASSIRGTDSNQPQHF. CDR3 coding DNA: TGTGCCAGTAGTATAAGAGGGACAGATAGCAATCAGCCCCAGCATTTT. The chain carries TRBV19 and TRBJ1-5; 7 bases fit TRBD1. CDR3 size: 16 residues. J gave up 0 bases and V 2 bases, and 4 bases lay outside the gene matches. Germline assignment: CDR1 LNHDA and CDR2 SQIVND (reference sequence). The entire variable domain, with the rest obtained from reference TRBV19 and TRBJ1-5, is as follows: DGGITQSPKYLFRKEGQNVTLSCEQNLNHDAMYWYRQDPGQGLRLIYYSQIVNDFQKGDIAEGYSVSREKKESFPLTVTSAQKNPTAFYLCASSIRGTDSNQPQHFGDGTRLSIL.

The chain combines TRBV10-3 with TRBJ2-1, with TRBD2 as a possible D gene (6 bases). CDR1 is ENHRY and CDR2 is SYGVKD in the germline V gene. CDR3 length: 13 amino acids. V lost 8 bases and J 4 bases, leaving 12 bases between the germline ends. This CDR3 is CAIGGTGYNEQFF. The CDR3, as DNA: TGTGCCATCGGGGGGACGGGTTACAATGAGCAGTTCTTC.

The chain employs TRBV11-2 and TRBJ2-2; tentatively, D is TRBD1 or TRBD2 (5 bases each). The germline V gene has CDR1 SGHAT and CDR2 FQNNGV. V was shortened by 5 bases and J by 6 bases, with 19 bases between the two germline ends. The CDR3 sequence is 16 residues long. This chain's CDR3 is CASSRGTPWEPGELFF. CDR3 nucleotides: TGTGCCAGCAGCCGAGGGACCCCGTGGGAACCCGGGGAGCTGTTTTTT.

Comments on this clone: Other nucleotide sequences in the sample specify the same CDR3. The CDR3 DNA reads as TGTGCCAGCAGCTTCGGTGGTAGCTCCTACGAGCAGTACTTC. Residues: CASSFGGSSYEQYF. The chain employs TRBV7-2 and TRBJ2-7; D remains ambiguous. Germline V gives CDR1 SGHTA, CDR2 FQGNSA. Deletions cut 3 bases from V and 0 bases from J, with 9 bases between. This CDR3 has 14 residues.

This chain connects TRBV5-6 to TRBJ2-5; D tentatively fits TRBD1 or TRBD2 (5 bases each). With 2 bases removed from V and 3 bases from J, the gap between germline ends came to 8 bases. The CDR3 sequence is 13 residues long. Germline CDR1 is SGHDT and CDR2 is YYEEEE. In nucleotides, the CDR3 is TGTGCCAGCAGCTTTCGAGGGGAAGAGACCCAGTACTTC. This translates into CASSFRGEETQYF.

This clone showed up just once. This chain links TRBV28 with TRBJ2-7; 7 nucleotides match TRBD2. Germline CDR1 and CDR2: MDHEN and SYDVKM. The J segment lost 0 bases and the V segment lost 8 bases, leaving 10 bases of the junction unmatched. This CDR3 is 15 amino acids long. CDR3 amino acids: CASLSFGGSSYEQYF. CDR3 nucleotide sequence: TGTGCCAGCCTCTCCTTCGGGGGGAGCTCCTACGAGCAGTACTTC.

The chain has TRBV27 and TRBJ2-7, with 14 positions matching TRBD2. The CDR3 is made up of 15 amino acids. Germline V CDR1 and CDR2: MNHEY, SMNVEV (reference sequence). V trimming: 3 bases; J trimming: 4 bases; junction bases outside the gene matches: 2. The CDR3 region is CASSFGTSGGYEQYF. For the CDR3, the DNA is TGTGCCAGCAGTTTTGGGACTAGCGGGGGATACGAGCAGTACTTC.

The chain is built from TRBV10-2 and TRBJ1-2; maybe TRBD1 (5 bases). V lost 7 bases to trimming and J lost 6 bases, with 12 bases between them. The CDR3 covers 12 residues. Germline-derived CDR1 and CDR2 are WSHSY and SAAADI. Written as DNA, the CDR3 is TGCGCCAGCACCGGGACTGGCGATGGCTACACCTTC. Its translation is CASTGTGDGYTF.

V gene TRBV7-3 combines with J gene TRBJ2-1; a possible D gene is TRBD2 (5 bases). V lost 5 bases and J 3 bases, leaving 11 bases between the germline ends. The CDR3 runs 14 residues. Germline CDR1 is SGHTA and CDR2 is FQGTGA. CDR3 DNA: TGTGCCAGCAGCCCGAATGCGGGCTACAATGAGCAGTTCTTC. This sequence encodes CASSPNAGYNEQFF.

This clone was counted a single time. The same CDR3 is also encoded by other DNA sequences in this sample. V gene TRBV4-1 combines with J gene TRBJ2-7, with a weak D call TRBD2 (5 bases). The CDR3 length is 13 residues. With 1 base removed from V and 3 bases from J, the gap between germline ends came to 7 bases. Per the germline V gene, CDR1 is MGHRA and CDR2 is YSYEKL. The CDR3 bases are TGCGCCAGCAGCCAAGTTGGGAGCTACGAGCAGTACTTC. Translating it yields CASSQVGSYEQYF.

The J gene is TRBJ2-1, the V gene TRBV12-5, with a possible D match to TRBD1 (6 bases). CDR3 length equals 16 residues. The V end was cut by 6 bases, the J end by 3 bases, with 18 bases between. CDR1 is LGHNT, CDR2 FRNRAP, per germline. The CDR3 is CASGRGDDRYYNEQFF. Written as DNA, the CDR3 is TGTGCTAGTGGCCGAGGGGACGACAGGTACTACAATGAGCAGTTCTTC.